The 8 T cell receptor beta chains in this list originate from one sample, sequenced in a study of T-cell reconstitution after alpha-beta-depleted transplantation in children. Researchers prepared the TCRbeta library using unique molecular identifiers, the study reports. Each CDR3 protein gets one entry after TCRdb re-called the PCR reads with MiXCR. The table has approximately 420,000 distinct CDR3 sequences, under 13% seen once. The specimen comprised PBMCs from the stem cell graft donor, sampled from the stem cell graft. The receptors stem from a human donor who donated a stem cell graft to a child with acute myeloid leukemia.

Notes on this clonotype: This may arise from a read error, as a much more abundant clone is one base away. The V gene is TRBV12-3 or TRBV12-4, the J gene TRBJ1-1; D gene uncertain. The CDR3 covers 15 residues. Trimming stripped 7 bases from V and 1 base from J, with 16 bases between. CDR3 in amino acids: CASTLEGRSNTEAFF. The CDR3 nucleotides are TGTGCCAGCACCCTAGAGGGCAGATCGAACACTGAAGCTTTCTTT.

This clonotype has just a few counts. The V call is TRBV7-2, the J call TRBJ2-7; 12 bases agree with TRBD2. V shed 4 bases, J shed 2 bases, and the junction held 3 bases outside the gene matches. The CDR3 runs to 15 residues. The germline V gene encodes CDR1 SGHTA and CDR2 FQGNSA. CDR3: CASSYLAGGPYEQYF. As DNA, the CDR3 is TGTGCCAGCAGCTACCTAGCGGGAGGGCCCTACGAGCAGTACTTC.

For the CDR3, the DNA is TGTGCCAGCAGCTTGCTGGCAGAGCCTAACTATGGCTACACCTTC. Its protein is CASSLLAEPNYGYTF. The chain is built from TRBV5-6 and TRBJ1-2; D gene uncertain. Trimming took 1 base from V and 0 from J, leaving 10 bases between them. Germline CDR1 and CDR2: SGHDT and YYEEEE. The CDR3 spans 15 residues.

This clonotype was found a few times. This chain joins TRBV7-2 and TRBJ1-2; D perhaps matches TRBD1 (6 bases). The CDR3 covers 15 residues. Germline assignment: CDR1 SGHTA and CDR2 FQGNSA. The germline V and J ends were trimmed by 5 bases and 1 base, with 14 bases remaining between them. The DNA of the CDR3 is TGTGCCAGCAGCCCGACTCGGGACATTAACTATGGCTACACCTTC. It codes for CASSPTRDINYGYTF.

The V gene is TRBV7-9, the J gene TRBJ2-1, with TRBD1 matching over 9 bases. CDR3 length: 15 amino acids. Germline CDR1 and CDR2: SEHNR and FQNEAQ (reference sequence). Losses at the gene ends were 0 bases for V and 9 bases for J; bases not matched to a gene: 6. CDR3 in amino acids: CASSLAGTGITEQFF. The CDR3 region has the DNA TGTGCCAGCAGCTTAGCCGGGACAGGGATTACTGAGCAGTTCTTC. The full variable domain, rest sourced from reference TRBV7-9 and TRBJ2-1, is DTGVSQNPRHKITKRGQNVTFRCDPISEHNRLYWYRQTLGQGPEFLTYFQNEAQLEKSRLLSDRFSAERPKGSFSTLEIQRTEQGDSAMYLCASSLAGTGITEQFFGPGTRLTVL.

This clonotype was detected only a few times. The gene calls are TRBV6-5 and TRBJ2-1; 14 nucleotides line up with TRBD2. Trimming at V came to 8 bases and at J to 5 bases, leaving 8 bases not matched to a gene. Germline loops: CDR1 MNHEY, CDR2 SVGAGI. The CDR3 runs to 16 residues. This CDR3 reads CASHGTSGSIHNEQFF. The DNA of the CDR3 is TGTGCCAGCCACGGGACTAGCGGGAGTATCCACAATGAGCAGTTCTTC.

This clonotype was observed a handful of times. This chain connects TRBV27 to TRBJ2-5; TRBD2 is a possible D gene (5 bases). V lost 4 bases and J 7 bases, leaving 22 bases between the germline ends. CDR1 is MNHEY and CDR2 is SMNVEV in the germline V gene (reference sequence). CDR3 size: 16 residues. CDR3 residues: CASSSLPGNSRGTQYF. CDR3 coding DNA: TGTGCCAGCAGTTCCCTCCCGGGTAACAGCCGGGGGACCCAGTACTTC.

The chain couples TRBV19 to TRBJ2-3; tentative D call: TRBD2 (5 bases). This CDR3 is built from 14 residues. From germline, CDR1 is LNHDA and CDR2 SQIVND (reference sequence). Trimming left V 6 bases short and J 1 base short, with 11 bases between. This CDR3 is CASRTWGGTDTQYF. As DNA, the CDR3 is TGTGCCAGTAGGACCTGGGGAGGCACAGATACGCAGTATTTT. Looking up the rest from reference TRBV19 and TRBJ2-3 gives the full variable domain: DGGITQSPKYLFRKEGQNVTLSCEQNLNHDAMYWYRQDPGQGLRLIYYSQIVNDFQKGDIAEGYSVSREKKESFPLTVTSAQKNPTAFYLCASRTWGGTDTQYFGPGTRLTVL.